This T cell receptor beta chain was sequenced in a study of blood T cell repertoires in COVID-19. V shed 1 base and J 5 bases; nucleotides not matched to a gene: 8. The CDR3 sequence is 16 residues long. Germline V lookup: CDR1 SGHTA, CDR2 FQGNSA. The method was immunoSEQ multiplex PCR; TCRdb's version includes in-frame clones alone and lacks a portion of them. The table has 350,000 to 400,000 clones, around 87% seen once; the top ten hold 1.9%. This clone was observed a single time. Sequenced input: PBMCs or T cells enriched from blood (not recorded which). The chain joins TRBV7-2 to TRBJ2-7; TRBD2 aligns across 10 bases. This sequence was found in a man in his forties in a cohort exposed to, infected with or recovered from COVID-19 (not recorded which). The CDR3 coding sequence is TGTGCCAGCAGCTTAGGCGCTAGCGGGAGTCGGAACGAGCAGTACTTC. Translated, it gives CASSLGASGSRNEQYF.